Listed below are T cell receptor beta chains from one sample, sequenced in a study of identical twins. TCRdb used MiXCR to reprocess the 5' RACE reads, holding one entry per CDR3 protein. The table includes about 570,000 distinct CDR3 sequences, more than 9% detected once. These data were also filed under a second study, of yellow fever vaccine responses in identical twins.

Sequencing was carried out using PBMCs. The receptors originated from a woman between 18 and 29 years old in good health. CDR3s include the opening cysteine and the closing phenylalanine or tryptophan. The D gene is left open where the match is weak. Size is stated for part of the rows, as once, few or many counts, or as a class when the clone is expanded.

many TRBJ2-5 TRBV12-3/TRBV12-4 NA TGTGCCAGCAGTTTACGGGGGAGATCACAAGAGACCCAGTACTTC CASSLRGRSQETQYF
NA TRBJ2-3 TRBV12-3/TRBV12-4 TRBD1 TGTGCCAGCAGTCCTCCCTCCATACAGGGGTCGGTAACAGATACGCAGTATTTT CASSPPSIQGSVTDTQYF
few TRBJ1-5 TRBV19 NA TGTGCCAGTAGTAGAGAAGACAGTTCACGGCCCCAGCATTTT CASSREDSSRPQHF
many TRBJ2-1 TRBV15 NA TGTGCCACCAGCCCACAGGTAAATGAGCAGTTCTTC CATSPQVNEQFF
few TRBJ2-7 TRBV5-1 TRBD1 TGCGCCAGCAGCTTGGAGGGGGCGGCCGGATACGAGCAGTACTTC CASSLEGAAGYEQYF
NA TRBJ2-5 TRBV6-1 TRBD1 TGTGCCAGCAGCCAGGTCGGGACAGGGGGCTTAGAGACCCAGTACTTC CASSQVGTGGLETQYF
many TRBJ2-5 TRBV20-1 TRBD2 TGCAGTGCTAGAGATGGCGGGAGGGCCTGGGAGACCCAGTACTTC CSARDGGRAWETQYF
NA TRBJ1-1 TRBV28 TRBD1 TGTGCCAGCTGCACAGGGGGCTACACTGAAGCTTTCTTT CASCTGGYTEAFF
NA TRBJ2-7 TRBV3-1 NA TGTGCCAGCAGCCAAGCGCAGGGCGCTGTGGACGAGCAGTACTTC CASSQAQGAVDEQYF
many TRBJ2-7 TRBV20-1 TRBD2 TGCAGTGCAAGAAAGGTAACGGGCCTAGCGGGAAGCGAGCAGTACTTC CSARKVTGLAGSEQYF
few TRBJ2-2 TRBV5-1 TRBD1 TGCGCCAGCAGCTTGGGGGACAGAGACAACACCGGGGAGCTGTTTTTT CASSLGDRDNTGELFF
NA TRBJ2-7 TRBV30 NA TGTGCCTGGAGTGCAAAATACGAGCAGTACTTC CAWSAKYEQYF
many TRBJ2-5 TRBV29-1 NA TGCAGCGTTGTTGGGGAAGAGACCCAGTACTTC CSVVGEETQYF
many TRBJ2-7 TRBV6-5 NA TGTGCCAGCAGTTACGGATTCATGGGGACCTACGAGCAGTACTTC CASSYGFMGTYEQYF
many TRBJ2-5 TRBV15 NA TGTGCCACCAGCAGGAATCCGAAAGAGACCCAGTACTTC CATSRNPKETQYF
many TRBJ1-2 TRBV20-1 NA TGCAGTGCTAGAGAAACCGGGACAAACTATGGCTACACCTTC CSARETGTNYGYTF